These T cell receptor beta chains were read from a single sample in a study of naive and memory T cell subsets. MiXCR was run by TCRdb on the UMI-ligation and nested PCR reads, yielding one entry per CDR3 protein. The repertoire consists of 37,000 or so distinct CDR3 sequences, with around 10% occurring once and the leading ten covering about 4%. The input for sequencing was skin, taken from a tuberculin skin test site. The receptors were gathered from an adult in good health. CDR3s include the opening cysteine and the closing phenylalanine or tryptophan. Each record gives: clone size, V gene, D gene, J gene, CDR3 length, CDR3 DNA, CDR3 protein. D genes are given only for firm matches. Not every row has a clone size; where given, it reads once, few, many or a size class.

size: NA
V: TRBV7-2
D: NA
J: TRBJ2-5
length: 14
DNA: TGTGCCAGCAGCTCTTCGGGCACCCAAGAGACCCAGTACTTC
CDR3: CASSSSGTQETQYF

size: few
V: TRBV6-2/TRBV6-3
D: TRBD1
J: TRBJ1-5
length: 13
DNA: TGTGCCAGCAGCCTAGACAGGGTTCAGCCCCAGCATTTT
CDR3: CASSLDRVQPQHF

size: few
V: TRBV7-9
D: NA
J: TRBJ1-1
length: 17
DNA: TGTGCCAGCAGCCTCAGACCGGGAGGCACGATGAACACTGAAGCTTTCTTT
CDR3: CASSLRPGGTMNTEAFF

size: many
V: TRBV20-1
D: NA
J: TRBJ2-7
length: 13
DNA: TGCAGTGCCAATATCAGGGGCGCCTACGAGCAGTACTTC
CDR3: CSANIRGAYEQYF

size: few
V: TRBV12-3/TRBV12-4
D: TRBD1
J: TRBJ1-5
length: 15
DNA: TGTGCCAGCAGTTTAGGACAGGGTGTAAATCAGCCCCAGCATTTT
CDR3: CASSLGQGVNQPQHF

size: medium-sized
V: TRBV27
D: TRBD1
J: TRBJ2-7
length: 13
DNA: TGTGCCAGCAGCGGGACAGGGGTTTACGAGCAGTACTTC
CDR3: CASSGTGVYEQYF

size: NA
V: TRBV10-3
D: TRBD1
J: TRBJ2-5
length: 15
DNA: TGTGCCATCAGTGAGGAACAGGGGCGCTTCGCGACCCAGTACTTC
CDR3: CAISEEQGRFATQYF

size: many
V: TRBV7-2
D: NA
J: TRBJ1-5
length: 14
DNA: TGTGCCAGCAGCTTAGCGTCCAGCCCAGGTCCCCAGCATTTT
CDR3: CASSLASSPGPQHF

size: many
V: TRBV6-5
D: NA
J: TRBJ1-1
length: 15
DNA: TGTGCCAGCAGTTCCCTCCACCTGGAACCATTCGAAGCTTTCTTT
CDR3: CASSSLHLEPFEAFF

size: many
V: TRBV28
D: TRBD1
J: TRBJ2-1
length: 15
DNA: TGTGCCAGCAGCCTAACAGGGGAGCTTGTCCATGAGCAGTTCTTC
CDR3: CASSLTGELVHEQFF

size: many
V: TRBV28
D: NA
J: TRBJ2-7
length: 11
DNA: TGTGCCAGTCGACGGTGGTACGAGCAGTACTTC
CDR3: CASRRWYEQYF

size: few
V: TRBV4-1
D: NA
J: TRBJ1-2
length: 16
DNA: TGCGCCAGCAGCCCCTACTTTGCGGGCAGATTCTATGGCTACACCTTC
CDR3: CASSPYFAGRFYGYTF

size: many
V: TRBV28
D: NA
J: TRBJ2-2
length: 13
DNA: TGTGCCAGCAGTTTGGGACGTATCGGGGAGCTGTTTTTT
CDR3: CASSLGRIGELFF

size: NA
V: TRBV12-3/TRBV12-4
D: NA
J: TRBJ1-2
length: 14
DNA: TGTGCCAGCACCACCGCCTACTATAACTATGGCTACACCTTC
CDR3: CASTTAYYNYGYTF

size: few
V: TRBV11-3
D: TRBD2
J: TRBJ2-1
length: 18
DNA: TGTGCCAGCAGCTTCGTTTCACTAGCGGGAGCCCCCGGCAATGAGCAGTTCTTC
CDR3: CASSFVSLAGAPGNEQFF

size: NA
V: TRBV30
D: NA
J: TRBJ2-5
length: 13
DNA: TGTGCCTGGAGTGTACGGGAGCGAGGGACCCAGTACTTC
CDR3: CAWSVRERGTQYF

size: many
V: TRBV7-2
D: TRBD1
J: TRBJ2-5
length: 15
DNA: TGTGCCAGCAGCTTAGAGGACAGGGTCCAAGAGACCCAGTACTTC
CDR3: CASSLEDRVQETQYF

size: NA
V: TRBV4-1
D: NA
J: TRBJ1-4
length: 14
DNA: TGCGCCAGCAGCCAAGGAGCCATGAATGAAAAACTGTTTTTT
CDR3: CASSQGAMNEKLFF

size: NA
V: TRBV20-1
D: NA
J: TRBJ2-1
length: 8
DNA: TGCAGTGCTAGTGAGCAGTTCTTC
CDR3: CSASEQFF

size: NA
V: TRBV7-8
D: NA
J: TRBJ1-4
length: 14
DNA: TGTGCCAGCAGCTTATGGGTAGGGGAAGAAAAACTGTTTTTT
CDR3: CASSLWVGEEKLFF

size: NA
V: TRBV4-2
D: NA
J: TRBJ2-3
length: 14
DNA: TGTGCCAGCAGCGAAGAAAGGGTCGGCAGTGGGCAGTATTTT
CDR3: CASSEERVGSGQYF

size: NA
V: TRBV29-1
D: NA
J: TRBJ2-7
length: 14
DNA: TGCAGCGTTGAAGATCTTAGCGAGGGCTACGAGCAGTACTTC
CDR3: CSVEDLSEGYEQYF

size: few
V: TRBV20-1
D: TRBD1
J: TRBJ1-4
length: 14
DNA: TGCAGTGCTAGAGTCCAGGGGGGTAATGAAAAACTGTTTTTT
CDR3: CSARVQGGNEKLFF

size: medium-sized
V: TRBV12-3/TRBV12-4
D: NA
J: TRBJ2-7
length: 15
DNA: TGTGCCAGCAGTAATCAACACGTAGGGACCTACGAGCAGTACTTC
CDR3: CASSNQHVGTYEQYF

size: many
V: TRBV20-1
D: TRBD1
J: TRBJ1-3
length: 13
DNA: TGCAGTGCTGGGGACAGGGAAGGAAACACCATATATTTT
CDR3: CSAGDREGNTIYF

size: few
V: TRBV6-1
D: TRBD2
J: TRBJ2-1
length: 14
DNA: TGTGCCAGCAGTTTGGGGCGGGAGTTCGATGAGCAGTTCTTC
CDR3: CASSLGREFDEQFF

size: many
V: TRBV9
D: TRBD1
J: TRBJ1-2
length: 14
DNA: TGTGCCAGCAGCGTAGGGGACAGTCACTATGGCTACACCTTC
CDR3: CASSVGDSHYGYTF

size: many
V: TRBV4-1
D: NA
J: TRBJ1-5
length: 13
DNA: TGCGCCAGCAGCCATAATCCTCCTCAGCCCCAGCATTTT
CDR3: CASSHNPPQPQHF

size: many
V: TRBV20-1
D: TRBD2
J: TRBJ2-1
length: 17
DNA: TGCAGTGCTAGAGGTAGCGGGAGGACCCAATCCTACAATGAGCAGTTCTTC
CDR3: CSARGSGRTQSYNEQFF

size: many
V: TRBV18
D: NA
J: TRBJ2-3
length: 14
DNA: TGTGCCAGCTCACCCCGTTCCGGTACAGATACGCAGTATTTT
CDR3: CASSPRSGTDTQYF

size: few
V: TRBV3-1
D: NA
J: TRBJ1-1
length: 14
DNA: TGTGCCAGCAGCCCAACCGATCGGAACACTGAAGCTTTCTTT
CDR3: CASSPTDRNTEAFF

size: NA
V: TRBV20-1
D: NA
J: TRBJ1-2
length: 14
DNA: TGCAGTGCTAGAGACCGCCGGGGGATCCATGGCTACACCTTC
CDR3: CSARDRRGIHGYTF

size: few
V: TRBV5-1
D: NA
J: TRBJ2-6
length: 17
DNA: TGCGCCAGCAGTTTAAGGACCCCGAGCTCTGGGGCCAACGTCCTGACTTTC
CDR3: CASSLRTPSSGANVLTF

size: many
V: TRBV5-1
D: NA
J: TRBJ2-3
length: 15
DNA: TGCGCCAGCAGCTCCGAGGACAGCACCGTTTATACGCAGTATTTT
CDR3: CASSSEDSTVYTQYF

size: NA
V: TRBV11-3
D: NA
J: TRBJ2-7
length: 13
DNA: TGTGCCAGCAGCTTAGGGATAGCCGACGAGCAGTACTTC
CDR3: CASSLGIADEQYF

size: many
V: TRBV11-2
D: TRBD1
J: TRBJ1-4
length: 15
DNA: TGTGCCAGCAGCTTAGCAGGACAGGGAGGCGAAAAACTGTTTTTT
CDR3: CASSLAGQGGEKLFF

size: many
V: TRBV10-3
D: TRBD1
J: TRBJ1-5
length: 14
DNA: TGTGCCATCAGTAAGGACAGGGACGGTCAGCCCCAGCATTTT
CDR3: CAISKDRDGQPQHF

size: many
V: TRBV12-3/TRBV12-4
D: TRBD2
J: TRBJ2-3
length: 16
DNA: TGTGCCAGCAGTTTAGCTGGGACTAGCGGCCCAGATACGCAGTATTTT
CDR3: CASSLAGTSGPDTQYF

size: many
V: TRBV29-1
D: TRBD1
J: TRBJ2-5
length: 16
DNA: TGCAGCGTTGAAGATCCGGGACAGTCGGGGTTGGAGACCCAGTACTTC
CDR3: CSVEDPGQSGLETQYF

size: few
V: TRBV5-1
D: NA
J: TRBJ1-1
length: 13
DNA: TGCGCCAGCAGCTTGGACAGTAACACTGAAGCTTTCTTT
CDR3: CASSLDSNTEAFF

size: medium-sized
V: TRBV6-1
D: NA
J: TRBJ2-7
length: 12
DNA: TGTGCCAGCAGGGACATCCCCTACGAGCAGTACTTC
CDR3: CASRDIPYEQYF

size: medium-sized
V: TRBV28
D: TRBD1
J: TRBJ1-5
length: 16
DNA: TGTGCCAGCAGTTCCCCCGGACAGGGGGAAGGCCAGCCCCAGCATTTT
CDR3: CASSSPGQGEGQPQHF

size: NA
V: TRBV30
D: NA
J: TRBJ2-2
length: 13
DNA: TGTGCCTGGAGTGTATCAACCCCCGGGGAGCTGTTTTTT
CDR3: CAWSVSTPGELFF

size: many
V: TRBV7-3
D: NA
J: TRBJ2-1
length: 14
DNA: TGTGCCAGCAGCTTAACGGGCGGGTACAATGAGCAGTTCTTC
CDR3: CASSLTGGYNEQFF

size: medium-sized
V: TRBV12-3/TRBV12-4
D: NA
J: TRBJ2-2
length: 16
DNA: TGTGCCAGCAGCCCGACCGTACCCCTCTTCACCGGGGAGCTGTTTTTT
CDR3: CASSPTVPLFTGELFF

size: few
V: TRBV6-5
D: NA
J: TRBJ2-2
length: 15
DNA: TGTGCCAGCACCCCCCTCGACGGAGCGGTCGGGGAGCTGTTTTTT
CDR3: CASTPLDGAVGELFF

size: many
V: TRBV6-1
D: NA
J: TRBJ2-4
length: 16
DNA: TGTGCCAGCAGTGATCTTTACGGAATAGCCAAAAACATTCAGTACTTC
CDR3: CASSDLYGIAKNIQYF

size: NA
V: TRBV3-1
D: NA
J: TRBJ2-1
length: 15
DNA: TGTGCCAGCAGGTGGTTACCGGGAGTATACAATGAGCAGTTCTTC
CDR3: CASRWLPGVYNEQFF

size: NA
V: TRBV28
D: TRBD1
J: TRBJ1-6
length: 12
DNA: TGTGCCGGAGGACAGGGAGATTCACCCCTCCACTTT
CDR3: CAGGQGDSPLHF

size: NA
V: TRBV19
D: TRBD1
J: TRBJ2-1
length: 12
DNA: TGTGCCACCGCAGGGGGCGGGAATGAGCAGTTCTTC
CDR3: CATAGGGNEQFF

size: NA
V: TRBV9
D: NA
J: TRBJ2-7
length: 15
DNA: TGTGCCAGCAGCGTAGCATGGGACGGGTACACCGAGCAGTACTTC
CDR3: CASSVAWDGYTEQYF

size: NA
V: TRBV4-1
D: NA
J: TRBJ2-6
length: 17
DNA: TGCGCCAGCAGCCAAGTCGACAGTAGCTCTGGGGCCAACGTCCTGACTTTC
CDR3: CASSQVDSSSGANVLTF

size: NA
V: TRBV2
D: NA
J: TRBJ2-1
length: 14
DNA: TGTGCCAGCAGAGACGACAACACCTACAATGAGCAGTTCTTC
CDR3: CASRDDNTYNEQFF

size: many
V: TRBV7-9
D: NA
J: TRBJ2-7
length: 11
DNA: TGTGCCAGCAGCCCTATCTACGAGCAGTACTTC
CDR3: CASSPIYEQYF

size: few
V: TRBV27
D: TRBD2
J: TRBJ2-5
length: 18
DNA: TGTGCCAGCAGTCCCGGGGGCGGCGGGGGGGCCGGGCAAGAGACCCAGTACTTC
CDR3: CASSPGGGGGAGQETQYF

size: NA
V: TRBV18
D: TRBD1
J: TRBJ2-6
length: 17
DNA: TGTGCCAGCTCAGGGGGACAGGGCTCCTCTGGGGCCAACGTCCTGACTTTC
CDR3: CASSGGQGSSGANVLTF

size: NA
V: TRBV7-9
D: NA
J: TRBJ2-3
length: 15
DNA: TGTGCCAGCAGCTTAGTAGGGTCTAGCACAGATACGCAGTATTTT
CDR3: CASSLVGSSTDTQYF

size: NA
V: TRBV20-1
D: NA
J: TRBJ2-7
length: 17
DNA: TGCAGTGCTAGAAATGTACTGGGGACTGCCAGCTCCTACGAGCAGTACTTC
CDR3: CSARNVLGTASSYEQYF

size: NA
V: TRBV29-1
D: NA
J: TRBJ2-2
length: 17
DNA: TGCAGCGTTGTTTTCTTGGTGGGCAGGGCGGGGACCGGGGAGCTGTTTTTT
CDR3: CSVVFLVGRAGTGELFF

size: NA
V: TRBV13
D: NA
J: TRBJ2-1
length: 15
DNA: TGTGCCAGCAGCTCCGACCGGAGCTCCTACAATGAGCAGTTCTTC
CDR3: CASSSDRSSYNEQFF